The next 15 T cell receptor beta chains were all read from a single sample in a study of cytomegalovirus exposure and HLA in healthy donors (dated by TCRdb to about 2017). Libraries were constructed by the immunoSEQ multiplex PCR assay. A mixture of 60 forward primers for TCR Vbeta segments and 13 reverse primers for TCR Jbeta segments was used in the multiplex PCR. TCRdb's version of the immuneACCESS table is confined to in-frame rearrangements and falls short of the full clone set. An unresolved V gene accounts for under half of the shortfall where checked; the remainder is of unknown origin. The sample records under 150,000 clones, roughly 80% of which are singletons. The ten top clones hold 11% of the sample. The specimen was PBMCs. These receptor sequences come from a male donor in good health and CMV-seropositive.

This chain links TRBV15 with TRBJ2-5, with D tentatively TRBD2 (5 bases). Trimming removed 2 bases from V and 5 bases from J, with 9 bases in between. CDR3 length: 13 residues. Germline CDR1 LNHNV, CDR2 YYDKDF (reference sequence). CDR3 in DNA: TGTGCCACCAGCAGACTCCCGGGGGAGACCCAGTACTTC. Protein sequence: CATSRLPGETQYF.

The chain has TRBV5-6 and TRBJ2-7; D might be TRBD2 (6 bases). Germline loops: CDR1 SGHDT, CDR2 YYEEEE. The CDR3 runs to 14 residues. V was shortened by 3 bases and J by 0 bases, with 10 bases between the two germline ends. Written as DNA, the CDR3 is TGTGCCAGCAGCTCAGCGGGTAGCTCCTACGAGCAGTACTTC. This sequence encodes CASSSAGSSYEQYF.

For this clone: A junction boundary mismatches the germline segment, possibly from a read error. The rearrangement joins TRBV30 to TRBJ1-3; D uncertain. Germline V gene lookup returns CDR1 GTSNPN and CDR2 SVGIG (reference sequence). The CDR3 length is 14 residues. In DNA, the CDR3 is TGTGCCTCCACCGGCGGAGCCTCTGGAAACACCATGTATTTT. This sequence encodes CASTGGASGNTMYF.

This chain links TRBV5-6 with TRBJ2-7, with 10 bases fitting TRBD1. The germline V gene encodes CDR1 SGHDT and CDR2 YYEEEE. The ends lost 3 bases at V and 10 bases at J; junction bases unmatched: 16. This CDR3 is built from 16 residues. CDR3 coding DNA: TGTGCCAGCAGCTGGGGCTCGGACAGGGGGGTAATAACCCAGTACTTC. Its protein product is CASSWGSDRGVITQYF.

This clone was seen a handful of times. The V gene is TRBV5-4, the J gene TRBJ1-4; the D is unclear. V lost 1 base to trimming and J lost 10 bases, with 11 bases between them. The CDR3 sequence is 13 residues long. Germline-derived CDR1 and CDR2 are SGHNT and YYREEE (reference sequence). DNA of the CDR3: TGTGCCAGCAGCTTGCGGGAGGGAGGAAAACTGTTTTTT. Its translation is CASSLREGGKLFF.

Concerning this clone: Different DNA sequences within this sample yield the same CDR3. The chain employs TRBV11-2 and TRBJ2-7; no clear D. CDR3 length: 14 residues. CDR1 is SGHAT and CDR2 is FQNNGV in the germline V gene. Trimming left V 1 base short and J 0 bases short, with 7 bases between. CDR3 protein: CASSLGAGSYEQYF. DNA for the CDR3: TGTGCCAGCAGCTTAGGGGCAGGCTCCTACGAGCAGTACTTC.

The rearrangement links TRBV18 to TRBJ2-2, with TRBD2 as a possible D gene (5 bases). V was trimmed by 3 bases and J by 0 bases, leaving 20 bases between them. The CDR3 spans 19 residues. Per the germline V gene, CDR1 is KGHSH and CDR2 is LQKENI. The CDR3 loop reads CASSPLFAGSIANTGELFF. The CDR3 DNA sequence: TGTGCCAGCTCACCCCTCTTTGCGGGCTCTATCGCGAACACCGGGGAGCTGTTTTTT.

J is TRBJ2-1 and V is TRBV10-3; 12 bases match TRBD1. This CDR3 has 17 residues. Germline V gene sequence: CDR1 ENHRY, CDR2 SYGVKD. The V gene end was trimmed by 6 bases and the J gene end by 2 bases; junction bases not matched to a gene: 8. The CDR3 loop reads CAIRSGTGGAPYNEQFF. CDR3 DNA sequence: TGTGCCATCAGATCCGGGACAGGGGGCGCCCCCTACAATGAGCAGTTCTTC.

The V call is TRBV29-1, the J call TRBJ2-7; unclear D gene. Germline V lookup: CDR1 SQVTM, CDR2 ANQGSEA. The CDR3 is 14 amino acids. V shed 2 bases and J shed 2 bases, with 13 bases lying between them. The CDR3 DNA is TGCAGCGTTGAAAGTAGAACGGTTCCCTACGAGCAGTACTTC. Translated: CSVESRTVPYEQYF.

DNA of the CDR3: TGTGCCAGCAGCCAACTGGGACTTCACTACGAGCAGTACTTC. Translation: CASSQLGLHYEQYF. The chain joins TRBV7-3 to TRBJ2-7; the D gene is possibly TRBD2 (6 bases). V dropped 5 bases and J dropped 3 bases, with 14 bases sitting between them. Germline V gene sequence: CDR1 SGHTA, CDR2 FQGTGA. This CDR3 has 14 residues.

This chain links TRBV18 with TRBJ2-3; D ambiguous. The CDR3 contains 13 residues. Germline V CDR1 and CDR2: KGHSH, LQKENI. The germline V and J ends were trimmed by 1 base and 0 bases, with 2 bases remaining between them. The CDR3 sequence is CASSPLSTDTQYF. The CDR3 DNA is TGTGCCAGCTCACCACTAAGCACAGATACGCAGTATTTT. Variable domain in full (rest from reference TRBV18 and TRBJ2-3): NAGVMQNPRHLVRRRGQEARLRCSPMKGHSHVYWYRQLPEEGLKFMVYLQKENIIDESGMPKERFSAEFPKEGPSILRIQQVVRGDSAAYFCASSPLSTDTQYFGPGTRLTVL.

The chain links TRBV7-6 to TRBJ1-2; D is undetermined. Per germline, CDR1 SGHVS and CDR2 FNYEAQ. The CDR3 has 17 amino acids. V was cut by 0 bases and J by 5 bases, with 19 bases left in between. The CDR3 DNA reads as TGTGCCAGCAGCTTAGCCATATACAGATCATCTCGATATGGCTACACCTTC. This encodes CASSLAIYRSSRYGYTF.

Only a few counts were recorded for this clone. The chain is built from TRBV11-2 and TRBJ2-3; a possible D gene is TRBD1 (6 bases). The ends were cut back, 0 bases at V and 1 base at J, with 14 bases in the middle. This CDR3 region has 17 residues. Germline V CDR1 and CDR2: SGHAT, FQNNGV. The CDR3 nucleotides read TGTGCCAGCAGCTTAGATTTTGGCTACAGGGGCACAGATACGCAGTATTTT. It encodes CASSLDFGYRGTDTQYF.

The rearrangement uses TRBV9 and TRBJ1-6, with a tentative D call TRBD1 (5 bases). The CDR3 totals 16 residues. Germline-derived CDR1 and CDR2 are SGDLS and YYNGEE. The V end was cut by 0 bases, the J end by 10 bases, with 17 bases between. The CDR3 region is CASSVAPGGVESPLHF. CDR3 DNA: TGTGCCAGCAGCGTAGCCCCGGGAGGGGTTGAGTCACCCCTCCACTTT.

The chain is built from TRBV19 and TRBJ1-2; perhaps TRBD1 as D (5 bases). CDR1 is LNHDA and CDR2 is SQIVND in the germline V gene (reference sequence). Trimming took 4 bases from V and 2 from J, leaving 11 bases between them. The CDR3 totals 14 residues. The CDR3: CASSSPGLNYGYTF. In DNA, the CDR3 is TGTGCCAGTAGTAGTCCGGGACTGAACTATGGCTACACCTTC.